A single sample is the source of the 10 T cell receptor beta chains below, sequenced in a study of patients and donors after allogeneic stem cell transplantation. TCRdb called the RT-PCR reads again in MiXCR, with one record for every CDR3 protein. The sample shows fewer than 75,000 distinct CDR3 sequences, approximately 25% of them seen only once. The sequenced sample was blood, either unsorted or a sorted T cell fraction (not recorded which). The source is a human donor who was either an allogeneic HSCT recipient or a stem cell or donor lymphocyte infusion donor (not recorded which). It is not recorded whose cells these are; they may come from a transplant donor.

This clonotype was detected only a few times. V gene TRBV25-1 combines with J gene TRBJ2-1, with a possible D match to TRBD1 (6 bases). The V and J ends lost 6 bases and 4 bases respectively, with 19 bases between them. Germline V gives CDR1 MGHDK, CDR2 SYGVNS. CDR3 length equals 16 residues. This CDR3 reads CASRSRVSGEYNEQFF. The CDR3 nucleotides read TGTGCCAGCAGATCCCGTGTGTCAGGGGAGTACAATGAGCAGTTCTTC.

Only a few counts were recorded for this clonotype. V gene TRBV6-1 combines with J gene TRBJ1-2, with 9 bases lining up with TRBD1. The CDR3 sequence is 14 residues long. V was clipped by 3 bases and J by 8 bases; unmatched bases: 7. The germline V gene has CDR1 MNHNS and CDR2 SASEGT. CDR3: CASSERGQGGGYTF. The CDR3 nucleotides read TGTGCCAGCAGTGAGCGGGGACAGGGAGGCGGCTACACCTTC.

This clonotype was counted a single time. J is TRBJ1-5 and V is TRBV6-1; possibly TRBD1 for D (5 bases). Per the germline V gene, CDR1 is MNHNS and CDR2 is SASEGT. The V gene lost 6 bases and the J gene lost 0 bases, with 18 bases spanning the gap. This CDR3 has 17 amino acids. CDR3 sequence (DNA): TGTGCCAGCAGCTTAGCGGAGGGGATCTATAGCAATCAGCCCCAGCATTTT. Its translation: CASSLAEGIYSNQPQHF.

This clonotype was counted between two and nine times. The chain carries TRBV5-1 and TRBJ1-5; D might be TRBD1 (5 bases). Germline assignment: CDR1 SGHRS and CDR2 YFSETQ. This CDR3 is built from 15 residues. Trimming shortened V by 0 bases and J by 8 bases, and 15 bases separated the two germline ends. CDR3 sequence (DNA): TGCGCCAGCAGCTTGGTCCCAGGGCCCCCCGAGCCCCAGCATTTT. Its translation is CASSLVPGPPEPQHF.

V is TRBV12-3 or TRBV12-4 and J is TRBJ2-3, with D possibly TRBD2 on 6 matching bases. The CDR3 contains 14 residues. V was pared by 0 bases and J by 6 bases, with 10 bases between. The CDR3, as DNA: TGTGCCAGCAGTTTAGCGGGAGGAGGTGATACGCAGTATTTT. As protein: CASSLAGGGDTQYF.

Many counts were recorded for this clonotype. This sequence joins TRBV15 and TRBJ1-1; no firm D call. Trimming removed 5 bases at V and 0 bases at J, with 7 bases between. Germline lookup yields CDR1 LNHNV and CDR2 YYDKDF (reference sequence). CDR3 size: 13 residues. The CDR3 nucleotides are TGTGCCACCAGCGGGCACTTGAACACTGAAGCTTTCTTT. Residues: CATSGHLNTEAFF.

The J gene is TRBJ2-3, the V gene TRBV12-3 or TRBV12-4; 9 bases agree with TRBD2. The V gene end was trimmed by 6 bases and the J gene end by 3 bases; junction bases not matched to a gene: 7. CDR3 length: 15 amino acids. The CDR3 bases are TGTGCCAGCAGCCCATCTAGCGGGAAGACAGATACGCAGTATTTT. Translation: CASSPSSGKTDTQYF.

The chain combines TRBV12-3 or TRBV12-4 with TRBJ1-2; a possible D gene is TRBD1 (5 bases). This CDR3 contains 14 residues. V lost 4 bases, J lost 7 bases, and 16 bases lay in between. CDR3 DNA sequence: TGTGCCAGCAGTTCATCAAACTGGGACTTTGGCTACACCTTC. Translated: CASSSSNWDFGYTF.

The gene calls are TRBV7-2 and TRBJ2-7; D gene uncertain. The length of the CDR3 is 14 residues. Germline V gene sequence: CDR1 SGHTA, CDR2 FQGNSA. The ends were cut back, 4 bases at V and 0 bases at J, with 10 bases in the middle. The CDR3 region is CASSYVARSYEQYF. As DNA, the CDR3 is TGTGCCAGCAGCTATGTCGCCCGCTCCTACGAGCAGTACTTC.

The V and J genes are TRBV12-3 or TRBV12-4 and TRBJ1-6, with 8 bases aligning to TRBD1. V lost 4 bases to trimming and J lost 5 bases; unmatched junction nucleotides: 4. This CDR3 has 15 amino acids. The CDR3 spells CASSSETGDNSPLHF. The DNA for the CDR3 is TGTGCCAGCAGTTCCGAGACAGGGGATAATTCACCCCTCCACTTT.